These T cell receptor beta chains were read from a single sample in a study of blood T cell repertoires in COVID-19. This table comes from immunoSEQ multiplex PCR, and its TCRdb copy is limited to in-frame clones, with some not included. The sample contains 150,000 to 170,000 clones, around 74% of which appear only once. The sequenced material came from peripheral blood. The receptors come from a woman of 80 years or more with acute or convalescent COVID-19. CDR3s include the opening cysteine and the closing phenylalanine or tryptophan. D genes are given only for firm matches. Size values are once, few and many counts, or a class for expanded clones, and some rows have none.

clone size: -; V gene: TRBV30; J gene: TRBJ2-1; D gene: -; CDR3 DNA: TGTGCCTGGAGTGTACATGGCAATGAGCAGTTCTTC; CDR3 protein: CAWSVHGNEQFF
clone size: once; V gene: TRBV10-3; J gene: TRBJ1-5; D gene: -; CDR3 DNA: TGTGCCATCAGTGCGGGGTCCTCAGGGGCAGGGCAGCCCCAGCATTTT; CDR3 protein: CAISAGSSGAGQPQHF
clone size: -; V gene: TRBV18; J gene: TRBJ1-3; D gene: TRBD1; CDR3 DNA: TGTGCCAGCTCACGATCGGGACAGGGACTTGGAAACACCATATATTTT; CDR3 protein: CASSRSGQGLGNTIYF
clone size: -; V gene: TRBV13; J gene: TRBJ2-1; D gene: -; CDR3 DNA: TGTGCCAGCAGCCTGACGAGCGACAATGAGCAGTTCTTC; CDR3 protein: CASSLTSDNEQFF
clone size: -; V gene: TRBV28; J gene: TRBJ2-7; D gene: -; CDR3 DNA: TGTGCCAGCAGCCTTACCTTAGACCTGGAGCAGCAGTACTTC; CDR3 protein: CASSLTLDLEQQYF
clone size: -; V gene: TRBV30; J gene: TRBJ2-1; D gene: -; CDR3 DNA: TGTGCCTGGAGTGGAACTAGTGTGGATGAGCAGTTCTTC; CDR3 protein: CAWSGTSVDEQFF
clone size: -; V gene: TRBV3-1/TRBV3-2; J gene: TRBJ2-7; D gene: TRBD2; CDR3 DNA: TGTGCCAGCAGCCAGACACTAGCGGGTCGCGAGCAGTACTTC; CDR3 protein: CASSQTLAGREQYF
clone size: -; V gene: TRBV29-1; J gene: TRBJ1-1; D gene: -; CDR3 DNA: TGCAGCGTCGTACAGGCAACGAACACTGAAGCTTTCTTT; CDR3 protein: CSVVQATNTEAFF
clone size: -; V gene: TRBV7-2; J gene: TRBJ2-4; D gene: -; CDR3 DNA: TGTGCCAGCAGCCCTCTAGCCAAAAACATTCAGTACTTC; CDR3 protein: CASSPLAKNIQYF
clone size: -; V gene: TRBV6-5; J gene: TRBJ2-3; D gene: -; CDR3 DNA: TGTGCCAGCAGGACAGACACAGATACGCAGTATTTT; CDR3 protein: CASRTDTDTQYF
clone size: -; V gene: TRBV19; J gene: TRBJ1-3; D gene: -; CDR3 DNA: TGTGCCAGTAGTCCGAGCACCCACTCTGGAAACACCATATATTTT; CDR3 protein: CASSPSTHSGNTIYF
clone size: -; V gene: TRBV11-1; J gene: TRBJ2-7; D gene: TRBD1; CDR3 DNA: TGTGCCAGCAGCAATAGACAGGGTGCATACCCCTACGAGCAGTACTTC; CDR3 protein: CASSNRQGAYPYEQYF
clone size: -; V gene: TRBV20-1; J gene: TRBJ1-2; D gene: -; CDR3 DNA: TGCAGTGCTTTTTTGGCCTATGGCTACACCTTC; CDR3 protein: CSAFLAYGYTF
clone size: -; V gene: TRBV7-7; J gene: TRBJ1-1; D gene: -; CDR3 DNA: TGTGCCAGCAGCTTACAGTCCCACACTGAAGCTTTCTTT; CDR3 protein: CASSLQSHTEAFF
clone size: -; V gene: TRBV4-3; J gene: TRBJ1-2; D gene: TRBD1; CDR3 DNA: TGCGCCAGCAGCCAGGACAGGGGGAGAGATGGCTACACCTTC; CDR3 protein: CASSQDRGRDGYTF
clone size: -; V gene: TRBV6-6; J gene: TRBJ2-7; D gene: TRBD2; CDR3 DNA: TGTGCCACCCTTCAGACCCCGGGACTAGCGAGTAACGAGCAGTACTTC; CDR3 protein: CATLQTPGLASNEQYF
clone size: -; V gene: TRBV4-2; J gene: TRBJ2-2; D gene: -; CDR3 DNA: TGTGCCAGCAGTTCCTCTCCCATGGTAGACACCGGGGAGCTGTTTTTT; CDR3 protein: CASSSSPMVDTGELFF
clone size: -; V gene: TRBV19; J gene: TRBJ2-1; D gene: TRBD2; CDR3 DNA: TGTGCCAGTAGTCTTCTGGCGGGGGTGTACTATGAGCAGTTCTTC; CDR3 protein: CASSLLAGVYYEQFF
clone size: -; V gene: TRBV5-1; J gene: TRBJ1-1; D gene: -; CDR3 DNA: TGCGCCAGCGGGCAGGGTCAGAACACTGAAGCTTTCTTT; CDR3 protein: CASGQGQNTEAFF
clone size: -; V gene: TRBV10-3; J gene: TRBJ1-2; D gene: -; CDR3 DNA: TGTGCCATCAGTCAGGAGGGCTATGGCTACACCTTC; CDR3 protein: CAISQEGYGYTF
clone size: -; V gene: TRBV27; J gene: TRBJ1-5; D gene: -; CDR3 DNA: TGTGCCAGCAGTTTATCTAGGGATGGGAGGGGGCCCCAGCATTTT; CDR3 protein: CASSLSRDGRGPQHF
clone size: -; V gene: TRBV6-5; J gene: TRBJ1-5; D gene: -; CDR3 DNA: TGTGCCAGCAGCGACTTTAGGCTGACTGAGGAGCCCCAGCATTTT; CDR3 protein: CASSDFRLTEEPQHF
clone size: few; V gene: TRBV7-9; J gene: TRBJ2-6; D gene: -; CDR3 DNA: TGTGCCAGCAGCGCCTGGGGAGCGGCTGGGGCCAACGTCCTGACTTTC; CDR3 protein: CASSAWGAAGANVLTF
clone size: -; V gene: TRBV19; J gene: TRBJ1-2; D gene: -; CDR3 DNA: TGTGCCAGTAGGCTTGGGCGCTCTGAATTTAACTATGGCTACACCTTC; CDR3 protein: CASRLGRSEFNYGYTF
clone size: -; V gene: TRBV5-1; J gene: TRBJ2-3; D gene: TRBD1; CDR3 DNA: TGCGCCAGCAGCCTAGGGGACAGGGTGACAGATACGCAGTATTTT; CDR3 protein: CASSLGDRVTDTQYF
clone size: -; V gene: TRBV19; J gene: TRBJ1-4; D gene: -; CDR3 DNA: TGTGCCAGTAGTACCGGCCCGGGGAAGAATGAAAAACTGTTTTTT; CDR3 protein: CASSTGPGKNEKLFF
clone size: -; V gene: TRBV2; J gene: TRBJ1-4; D gene: -; CDR3 DNA: TGTGCCAGCCTGCCCAGGCGGGCGACTAATGAAAAACTGTTTTTT; CDR3 protein: CASLPRRATNEKLFF
clone size: -; V gene: TRBV9; J gene: TRBJ1-3; D gene: -; CDR3 DNA: TGTGCCAGCAGCGCTACCTCTGGAAACACCATATATTTT; CDR3 protein: CASSATSGNTIYF
clone size: -; V gene: TRBV7-9; J gene: TRBJ2-3; D gene: TRBD2; CDR3 DNA: TGTGCCAGCAGCTCGAACCCCGGGACTAGCGGGTATTTT; CDR3 protein: CASSSNPGTSGYF
clone size: -; V gene: TRBV7-9; J gene: TRBJ2-3; D gene: TRBD1; CDR3 DNA: TGTGCCAGCAGCTTCCCCGGACAGGAGCCAACAGATACGCAGTATTTT; CDR3 protein: CASSFPGQEPTDTQYF
clone size: -; V gene: TRBV2; J gene: TRBJ2-7; D gene: -; CDR3 DNA: TGTGCCAGCAGGGGGCGCATTCACGAGCAGTACTTC; CDR3 protein: CASRGRIHEQYF
clone size: once; V gene: TRBV5-1; J gene: TRBJ1-1; D gene: TRBD1; CDR3 DNA: TGCGCCAGCAGCGCGTATGGGACAGCAGGCACTGAAGCTTTCTTT; CDR3 protein: CASSAYGTAGTEAFF
clone size: -; V gene: TRBV4-1; J gene: TRBJ1-6; D gene: TRBD1; CDR3 DNA: TGCGCCAGCAGCCAAGATCGCCTGACAGGGGGTGACGATTCACCCCTCCACTTT; CDR3 protein: CASSQDRLTGGDDSPLHF